A single sample is the source of the 32 T cell receptor beta chains below, sequenced in a study of shared clonotypes between healthy human individuals. The protocol was immunoSEQ multiplex PCR, while the TCRdb copy is restricted to in-frame clones and leaves out a portion. The sample yields some 2,100,000 clones, 90% to 97% seen once. The sample consisted of naive CD4+ T cells sorted from blood. As for subset: CD45RA+ positively selected. The receptors originated from a young man in good health.

The chain has TRBV6-5 and TRBJ2-1; TRBD2 aligns across 7 bases. V shed 5 bases, J shed 3 bases, and the junction held 7 bases outside the gene matches. Germline V CDR1 and CDR2: MNHEY, SVGAGI. The CDR3 runs 15 residues. The CDR3 spells CASSASGDHYNEQFF. CDR3 in DNA: TGTGCCAGCAGTGCTAGCGGAGACCACTACAATGAGCAGTTCTTC.

V usage is TRBV6-5 and J usage is TRBJ2-7; 7 bases map to TRBD1. Germline CDR1 and CDR2: MNHEY and SVGAGI. The CDR3 totals 13 residues. The V and J ends lost 5 bases and 3 bases, in that order; junction bases with no gene match: 4. The CDR3 here is CASSVNRGYEQYF. As DNA, the CDR3 is TGTGCCAGCAGTGTCAACAGGGGCTACGAGCAGTACTTC.

The V gene is TRBV7-8, the J gene TRBJ1-2, with 7 positions matching TRBD1. J lost 4 bases, V lost 3 bases, and 5 bases had no gene match. The CDR3 is 14 amino acids. Per germline, CDR1 SGHVS and CDR2 FQNEAQ. CDR3 DNA sequence: TGTGCCAGCAGCTTGAACAGGGGTAGCTATGGCTACACCTTC. This encodes CASSLNRGSYGYTF.

This sequence joins TRBV5-1 and TRBJ2-1, with 9 bases lining up with TRBD2. The CDR3 has 15 amino acids. CDR1 and CDR2 (germline): SGHRS, YFSETQ. V gave up 1 base and J gave up 9 bases; unmatched junction bases: 8. The CDR3 DNA reads as TGCGCCAGCAGCTTGACCGGGACTAGCATCGGTGAGCAGTTCTTC. Protein sequence: CASSLTGTSIGEQFF.

The chain uses TRBV11-2 and TRBJ1-4; D uncertain. The CDR3 spans 14 residues. Germline CDR1 reads SGHAT; CDR2 reads FQNNGV. Trimming took off 5 bases at V and 8 bases at J, with 15 bases between the two ends. The CDR3 loop is CASSRQTQGEKLFF. The CDR3 bases are TGTGCCAGCAGCAGGCAAACCCAAGGAGAAAAACTGTTTTTT.

The chain couples TRBV6-6 to TRBJ1-1; a possible D gene is TRBD1 (6 bases). The germline V and J ends were trimmed by 11 bases and 1 base, with 14 bases remaining between them. The germline gives CDR1 MNHNY, CDR2 SVGAGI (reference sequence). The CDR3 runs 13 residues. The CDR3 sequence: CAVEDRANTEAFF. The CDR3 nucleotides read TGTGCCGTTGAGGACAGAGCGAACACTGAAGCTTTCTTT.

The V call is TRBV19, the J call TRBJ1-2, with 8 bases fitting TRBD1. J lost 0 bases, V lost 3 bases, and 6 bases had no gene match. Germline loops: CDR1 LNHDA, CDR2 SQIVND (reference sequence). The CDR3 totals 16 residues. DNA for the CDR3: TGTGCCAGTAGTATCGGTGGACAGGGAGCTAACTATGGCTACACCTTC. It translates to CASSIGGQGANYGYTF.

Note on this clone: Additional DNA sequences in this sample encode the identical CDR3. The rearrangement joins TRBV19 to TRBJ2-5, with 8 bases identical to TRBD1. V gave up 7 bases and J gave up 4 bases; unmatched junction bases: 8. Germline CDR1 is LNHDA and CDR2 is SQIVND (reference sequence). CDR3 length: 14 residues. This CDR3 is CASNDRGGVETQYF. The CDR3 DNA sequence: TGTGCCAGTAACGACAGGGGTGGGGTAGAGACCCAGTACTTC.

This clone was recorded a few times. This rearrangement joins TRBV7-8 to TRBJ1-6; 9 bases line up with TRBD1. V shed 5 bases and J 5 bases; nucleotides not matched to a gene: 1. CDR1 and CDR2 (germline): SGHVS, FQNEAQ. The CDR3 is made up of 14 amino acids. The CDR3 region is CASSRDRDNSPLHF. The CDR3 region has the DNA TGTGCCAGCAGCAGGGACAGGGATAATTCACCCCTCCACTTT.

CDR3 sequence reads: CASSLALQRNPDGYTF. CDR3 nucleotide sequence: TGTGCCAGCAGCTTAGCGTTACAGAGGAATCCCGATGGCTACACCTTC. The chain employs TRBV7-8 and TRBJ1-2; D not resolved. V lost 0 bases to trimming and J lost 6 bases, with 17 bases between them. CDR1 is SGHVS and CDR2 is FQNEAQ in the germline V gene. This CDR3 has 16 amino acids.

This clone is a singleton in its sample. The chain is built from TRBV4-1 and TRBJ1-2, with TRBD1 matching over 8 bases. After removal of 3 bases from V and 7 bases from J, the junction contained 16 bases not matched to a gene. Germline assignment: CDR1 MGHRA and CDR2 YSYEKL. The CDR3 has 17 residues. DNA for the CDR3: TGCGCCAGCAGCCAGGATATTCCTACAGGGGGTGTTAGTGGCTACACCTTC. Translation gives CASSQDIPTGGVSGYTF.

The rearrangement uses TRBV6-6 and TRBJ2-5; D could derive from TRBD1 or TRBD2 (5 bases each). Germline-derived CDR1 and CDR2 are MNHNY and SVGAGI (reference sequence). V was trimmed by 7 bases and J by 3 bases, leaving 18 bases between them. This CDR3 region has 15 residues. CDR3 protein: CASKPYIGDEETQYF. CDR3 in DNA: TGTGCCAGCAAACCATATATAGGGGACGAAGAGACCCAGTACTTC.

The gene calls are TRBV7-8 and TRBJ1-1; D perhaps matches TRBD1 (5 bases). CDR1 and CDR2 from the germline V gene are SGHVS and FQNEAQ. Trimming cost V 1 base and J 0 bases, with 9 bases left between them. The CDR3 runs to 15 residues. The CDR3 region is CASSLDGGVNTEAFF. CDR3 DNA: TGTGCCAGCAGCTTAGACGGGGGGGTGAACACTGAAGCTTTCTTT.

About this clone: In the same sample, other DNA sequences code for this CDR3. The chain uses TRBV9 and TRBJ2-3; TRBD2 is a possible D gene (5 bases). CDR1 SGDLS and CDR2 YYNGEE come from the germline V gene. The CDR3 contains 14 residues. With 0 bases removed from V and 3 bases from J, the gap between germline ends came to 8 bases. CDR3 DNA sequence: TGTGCCAGCAGCGTAGGGCTAGCAACAGATACGCAGTATTTT. This translates into CASSVGLATDTQYF.

The rearrangement joins TRBV7-2 to TRBJ2-7; D perhaps matches TRBD1 (6 bases). Germline CDR1 reads SGHTA; CDR2 reads FQGNSA. The CDR3 spans 14 residues. V was cut by 3 bases and J by 1 base, with 10 bases left in between. The CDR3 nucleotides are TGTGCCAGCAGCTTGCGACAGGTGTCCTACGAGCAGTACTTC. Translating it yields CASSLRQVSYEQYF.

This clone was counted a single time. V usage is TRBV11-2 and J usage is TRBJ2-3; D possibly corresponds to TRBD1 (6 bases). CDR3 length: 15 amino acids. The germline gives CDR1 SGHAT, CDR2 FQNNGV. Between the trimmed V and J ends, which lost 7 bases and 0 bases, there was a span of 14 bases. The chain's CDR3 is CASTVVGASTDTQYF. CDR3 coding DNA: TGTGCCAGCACCGTCGTGGGGGCCAGCACAGATACGCAGTATTTT.

The chain links TRBV11-1 to TRBJ2-7; TRBD2 might be the D (5 bases). The CDR3 sequence is 15 residues long. The V end was cut by 1 base, the J end by 3 bases, with 13 bases between. Germline CDR1 reads SGHAT; CDR2 reads FQDESV (reference sequence). The CDR3 is CASSLGRTQIYEQYF. The CDR3 bases are TGTGCCAGCAGCTTAGGGAGGACCCAAATCTACGAGCAGTACTTC.

This clone was found once. The V call is TRBV11-3, the J call TRBJ2-3; no definite D call. V was cut by 1 base and J by 10 bases, with 9 bases left in between. In germline, CDR1 is SGHNT, CDR2 YENEEA. The CDR3 contains 12 residues. The CDR3 DNA follows: TGTGCCAGCAGCTTAGGTCCGGGCCCGCAGTATTTT. It translates to CASSLGPGPQYF.

Comment on this clone: The sample has other DNA sequences that encode this CDR3 too. The chain has TRBV5-1 and TRBJ1-4, with 8 bases matching TRBD1. V lost 3 bases to trimming and J lost 4 bases; unmatched junction nucleotides: 2. The CDR3 extends over 14 amino acids. Germline CDR1 SGHRS, CDR2 YFSETQ. The CDR3 nucleotides are TGCGCCAGCAGCTCCGGACAGGGTAATGAAAAACTGTTTTTT. Translation: CASSSGQGNEKLFF.

The CDR3 nucleotides read TGTGCCAGCAGAAACACAAGGACAGGGGTGGGCTTGTACGAGCAGTACTTC. This encodes CASRNTRTGVGLYEQYF. The chain recombines TRBV27 with TRBJ2-7; 9 positions agree with TRBD1. The J segment lost 4 bases and the V segment lost 6 bases, leaving 16 bases of the junction unmatched. The germline CDR1 and CDR2 sequences are MNHEY and SMNVEV (reference sequence). The CDR3 is 17 residues long.

The chain joins TRBV5-1 to TRBJ1-1; perhaps TRBD1 as D (5 bases). The CDR3 runs to 15 residues. Trimming took 4 bases from V and 5 from J, leaving 18 bases between them. CDR1 and CDR2 from the germline V gene are SGHRS and YFSETQ. The CDR3: CASSPVGTKGTEAFF. The CDR3 nucleotides read TGCGCCAGCAGCCCCGTCGGGACCAAAGGAACTGAAGCTTTCTTT.

CDR3 nucleotides: TGTGCCAGCAGCTTAGAACAGGGGGAGACCCAGTACTTC. Translating it yields CASSLEQGETQYF. V is TRBV11-3 and J is TRBJ2-5; 7 bases agree with TRBD1. The CDR3 loop spans 13 amino acids. Germline CDR1 is SGHNT and CDR2 is YENEEA. Losses at the gene ends were 0 bases for V and 5 bases for J; bases not matched to a gene: 0. The full variable domain, its missing parts supplied by reference TRBV11-3 and TRBJ2-5, is EAGVVQSPRYKIIEKKQPVAFWCNPISGHNTLYWYLQNLGQGPELLIRYENEEAVDDSQLPKDRFSAERLKGVDSTLKIQPAELGDSAVYLCASSLEQGETQYFGPGTRLLVL.

The J gene is TRBJ1-2, the V gene TRBV28; 8 bases align to TRBD1. The CDR3 extends over 14 amino acids. Germline CDR1 and CDR2: MDHEN and SYDVKM. V lost 6 bases to trimming and J lost 5 bases; unmatched junction nucleotides: 8. The chain's CDR3 is CASSTRQGWYGYTF. The CDR3 DNA is TGTGCCAGCAGCACCAGACAGGGGTGGTATGGCTACACCTTC.

The chain carries TRBV5-1 and TRBJ1-6; 7 nucleotides line up with TRBD1. Germline V CDR1 and CDR2: SGHRS, YFSETQ. Germline trimming cut 2 bases from V and 6 bases from J; bases unmatched to any gene: 8. CDR3 size: 16 residues. CDR3 bases: TGCGCCAGCAGCTTTTCACCCCAGGGGGGTAATTCACCCCTCCACTTT. Translated, it gives CASSFSPQGGNSPLHF.

The chain links TRBV28 to TRBJ2-7; D perhaps matches TRBD2 (6 bases). V lost 8 bases, J lost 4 bases, and 24 bases lay in between. The germline CDR1 and CDR2 sequences are MDHEN and SYDVKM. This CDR3 comprises 16 residues. CDR3 coding DNA: TGTGCCAGCGTGGGAGGAGCAGATTACAACGATTACGAGCAGTACTTC. Amino acids: CASVGGADYNDYEQYF.

The gene calls are TRBV9 and TRBJ2-3; 7 bases map to TRBD1. The germline V gene has CDR1 SGDLS and CDR2 YYNGEE. Unmatched junction bases numbered 10, after V lost 3 bases and J lost 3 bases. The CDR3 consists of 16 residues. CDR3: CASSETGLRYTDTQYF. CDR3 DNA sequence: TGTGCCAGCAGCGAGACAGGGTTGAGATATACAGATACGCAGTATTTT.

The gene calls are TRBV29-1 and TRBJ2-5, with TRBD1 matching over 7 bases. Per the germline V gene, CDR1 is SQVTM and CDR2 is ANQGSEA. V shed 3 bases, J shed 2 bases, and the junction held 3 bases outside the gene matches. The CDR3 is made up of 13 amino acids. The CDR3 spells CSVEQQGQETQYF. The CDR3 DNA sequence: TGCAGCGTTGAGCAACAGGGGCAAGAGACCCAGTACTTC.

With regard to this clone: The germline gene is not matched at one end of the junction; a read error may be the cause. The genes are TRBV5-4 and TRBJ2-7; 9 positions agree with TRBD1. The germline gives CDR1 SGHNT, CDR2 YYREEE (reference sequence). This CDR3 contains 14 residues. The CDR3 coding sequence is TGTGCCAGCAGACGGGACAGGGCCTCCGACGAGCAGTACTTC. Translation gives CASRRDRASDEQYF. The complete variable domain, with remaining parts taken from reference TRBV5-4 and TRBJ2-7, reads ETGVTQSPTHLIKTRGQQVTLRCSSQSGHNTVSWYQQALGQGPQFIFQYYREEENGRGNFPPRFSGLQFPNYSSELNVNALELDDSALYLCASRRDRASDEQYFGPGTRLTVT.

The rearrangement uses TRBV7-4 and TRBJ1-5; D remains ambiguous. CDR3 size: 15 residues. Germline V gene lookup returns CDR1 SGHVT and CDR2 SQSDAQ. The V end was cut by 4 bases, the J end by 7 bases, with 17 bases between. This chain's CDR3 is CASSSYNRREQPQHF. The CDR3 bases are TGTGCCAGCAGCTCCTACAATAGGCGGGAACAGCCCCAGCATTTT.

As concerns this clone: The sample contains more than one DNA sequence encoding this CDR3. This rearrangement joins TRBV11-2 to TRBJ1-2; D is undetermined. The CDR3 contains 13 residues. Deletions cut 5 bases from V and 0 bases from J, with 7 bases between. From germline, CDR1 is SGHAT and CDR2 FQNNGV. The CDR3 sequence is CASSPDSNYGYTF. The DNA of the CDR3 is TGTGCCAGCAGCCCGGACTCTAACTATGGCTACACCTTC.

The rearrangement joins TRBV25-1 to TRBJ2-7; D is perhaps TRBD1 (6 bases). Germline CDR1 and CDR2: MGHDK and SYGVNS. This CDR3 region has 13 residues. The V gene lost 10 bases and the J gene lost 2 bases, with 15 bases spanning the gap. The CDR3 loop reads CATFGDKTYEQYF. The DNA of the CDR3 is TGTGCCACCTTTGGGGACAAGACCTACGAGCAGTACTTC.

This clone was counted a single time. The V gene is TRBV18, the J gene TRBJ2-7, with 9 bases matching TRBD1. Trimming at V came to 3 bases and at J to 0 bases, leaving 9 bases not matched to a gene. The CDR3 covers 17 residues. Germline V lookup: CDR1 KGHSH, CDR2 LQKENI. The CDR3 loop reads CASSPRDRDLYSYEQYF. For the CDR3, the DNA is TGTGCCAGCTCACCCCGGGACAGGGACCTTTACTCCTACGAGCAGTACTTC.